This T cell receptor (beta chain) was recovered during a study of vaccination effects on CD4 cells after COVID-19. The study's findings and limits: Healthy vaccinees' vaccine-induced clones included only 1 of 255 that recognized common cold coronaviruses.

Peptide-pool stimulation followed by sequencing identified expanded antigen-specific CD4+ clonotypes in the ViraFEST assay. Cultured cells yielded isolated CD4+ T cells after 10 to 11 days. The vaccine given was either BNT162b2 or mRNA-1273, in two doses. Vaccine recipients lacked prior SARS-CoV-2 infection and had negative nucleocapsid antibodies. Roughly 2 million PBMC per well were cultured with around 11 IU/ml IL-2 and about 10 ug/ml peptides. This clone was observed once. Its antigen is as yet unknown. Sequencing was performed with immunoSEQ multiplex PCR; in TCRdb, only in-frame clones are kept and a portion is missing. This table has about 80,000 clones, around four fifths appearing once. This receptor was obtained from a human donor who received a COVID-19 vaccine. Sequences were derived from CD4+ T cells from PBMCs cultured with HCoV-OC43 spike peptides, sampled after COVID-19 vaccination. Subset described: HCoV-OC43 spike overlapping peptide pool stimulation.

As DNA, the CDR3 is TGTGCAAACAGGGTGAGGAAGGATGGCTACACCTTC. It encodes CANRVRKDGYTF. V gene TRBV12-3 or TRBV12-4 combines with J gene TRBJ1-2; D is possibly TRBD1 (6 bases). This CDR3 comprises 12 residues.